These 3 T cell receptor beta chains were all obtained from the same sample, sequenced in a study of cytomegalovirus exposure and HLA in healthy donors. Use of 60 Vbeta and 13 Jbeta primers characterized the PCR. The assay was immunoSEQ multiplex PCR, and TCRdb's table has in-frame clones only and misses some. The sample yields 200,000 or so clones, approximately 88% seen once. Sequenced input: PBMCs. Receptors were obtained from a boy between 5 and 17 years old in good health and CMV-seronegative.

The J gene is TRBJ2-2, the V gene TRBV9; D gene uncertain. CDR1 SGDLS and CDR2 YYNGEE come from the germline V gene. V lost 4 bases to trimming and J lost 4 bases, with 14 bases between them. CDR3 length: 15 residues. CDR3 sequence (DNA): TGTGCCAGCAGCACCCGAGTCAGAGGCACCGGGGAGCTGTTTTTT. Residues: CASSTRVRGTGELFF.

This chain links TRBV7-9 with TRBJ1-2, with D possibly being TRBD1 (5 bases). Trimming removed 4 bases from V and 2 bases from J, with 14 bases in between. The CDR3 has 15 amino acids. From germline, CDR1 is SEHNR and CDR2 FQNEAQ (reference sequence). This CDR3 is CASSSQVAVNYGYTF. In DNA form, the CDR3 reads TGTGCCAGCAGCTCACAGGTTGCGGTGAACTATGGCTACACCTTC.

This clone came up once. The rearrangement joins TRBV2 to TRBJ1-3; 7 bases map to TRBD1. Per germline, CDR1 SNHLY and CDR2 FYNNEI. The CDR3 runs 15 residues. Trimming took 6 bases from V and 0 from J; bases not matched to a gene: 5. The CDR3 bases are TGTGCCAGCAGCAGGACAGGAGCCTCTGGAAACACCATATATTTT. Translated, it gives CASSRTGASGNTIYF.